The clone carrying this T cell receptor beta chain was observed a single time. What it binds is not known. Sequencing was performed with immunoSEQ multiplex PCR; in TCRdb, only in-frame clones are kept and a portion is missing. The sample shows 30,000 to 45,000 clones, 88% of them seen only once. This entry belongs to a study of CD4 T cells in relation to SARS-CoV-2 and coronaviruses. At the level of the study: Two subjects were Hispanic; patients were roughly 8 males and a few females.

Cryopreserved PBMCs were CD4-enriched, then split into naive and memory cells. Findings of the study overall: Crossreactive clones expanded significantly less to SARS-CoV-2 than monoreactive clones. The cross-reactivity analysis covered only spike protein, not other viral proteins.

Germline-derived CDR1 and CDR2 are SGHVS and FQNEAQ. This CDR3 comprises 16 residues. V trimming: 5 bases; J trimming: 7 bases; junction bases outside the gene matches: 10. The TCR comes from an adult with COVID-19. The J gene is TRBJ2-5, the V gene TRBV7-8; TRBD2 agrees at 13 bases. Sequencing input: memory CD4+ T cells from PBMCs. Here the CDR3 reads CASSPTGTSGTGTQYF. In nucleotides, the CDR3 is TGTGCCAGCAGCCCGACAGGGACTAGCGGGACTGGGACCCAGTACTTC.